A single sample is the source of the 7 T cell receptor beta chains below, sequenced in a study of PD-1 blockade in mismatch repair-deficient tumors. Profiled with immunoSEQ multiplex PCR; TCRdb holds only in-frame clones, not every one. The top ten hold 22% of the sample, which has tens of thousands of clones, around 79% seen once. The sample was peripheral blood, taken 4 weeks after starting pembrolizumab. The receptors stem from an adult with mismatch repair-deficient cancer.

The chain employs TRBV29-1 and TRBJ2-7, with 7 bases lining up with TRBD1. The CDR3 covers 14 residues. Germline-derived CDR1 and CDR2 are SQVTM and ANQGSEA. The trim removed 3 bases at V and 5 bases at J, leaving 10 bases unmatched. CDR3 loop: CSVESQGQGDEQYF. CDR3 bases: TGCAGCGTTGAGAGCCAGGGCCAGGGGGACGAGCAGTACTTC.

V gene TRBV29-1 combines with J gene TRBJ1-1, with D uncertain. The germline CDR1 and CDR2 sequences are SQVTM and ANQGSEA. V lost 4 bases and J lost 0, with 9 bases in between. The CDR3 is made up of 13 amino acids. As DNA, the CDR3 is TGCAGCGTTGCTAGGAACATGAACACTGAAGCTTTCTTT. Its protein is CSVARNMNTEAFF.

The rearrangement joins TRBV7-9 to TRBJ2-3, with TRBD1 matching over 10 bases. The CDR3 runs to 13 residues. V dropped 3 bases and J dropped 8; count of bases not matched to a gene: 2. The germline V gene has CDR1 SEHNR and CDR2 FQNEAQ (reference sequence). The CDR3 is CASSLDRGGTQYF. The CDR3 DNA reads TGTGCCAGCAGCTTGGACAGGGGGGGTACGCAGTATTTT.

This clone was detected only once. The CDR3 DNA is TGTGCCAGCAGCATCGGAACAGATACGCAGTATTTT. Its translation is CASSIGTDTQYF. The rearrangement uses TRBV9 and TRBJ2-3; D uncertain. The germline V gene has CDR1 SGDLS and CDR2 YYNGEE. The V end was cut by 4 bases, the J end by 3 bases, with 6 bases between. The CDR3 spans 12 residues.

V and J are TRBV9 and TRBJ2-1; no reliable D call. Looked up from germline, CDR1 is SGDLS and CDR2 is YYNGEE. The CDR3 length is 15 residues. V shed 0 bases and J shed 2 bases, with 9 bases lying between them. The CDR3 region is CASSVVVGTYNEQFF. The CDR3 region has the DNA TGTGCCAGCAGCGTAGTAGTGGGAACCTACAATGAGCAGTTCTTC.

This clone was observed a single time. The chain links TRBV19 to TRBJ2-7; a weak D match, TRBD1 (6 bases). Trimming stripped 3 bases from V and 4 bases from J, with 10 bases between. CDR1 is LNHDA, CDR2 SQIVND, per germline (reference sequence). The CDR3 has 13 residues. The CDR3 loop reads CASSITGRYEQYF. The CDR3 DNA reads TGTGCCAGTAGTATTACAGGGCGGTACGAGCAGTACTTC. The full variable domain, with the rest looked up from reference TRBV19 and TRBJ2-7, is DGGITQSPKYLFRKEGQNVTLSCEQNLNHDAMYWYRQDPGQGLRLIYYSQIVNDFQKGDIAEGYSVSREKKESFPLTVTSAQKNPTAFYLCASSITGRYEQYFGPGTRLTVT.

The chain recombines TRBV7-6 with TRBJ2-7; D is perhaps TRBD2 (6 bases). Germline lookup yields CDR1 SGHVS and CDR2 FNYEAQ. Trimming removed 4 bases from V and 11 bases from J, with 18 bases in between. The CDR3 length is 13 residues. This chain's CDR3 is CASSSSASSSKYF. CDR3 bases: TGTGCCAGCAGCTCTAGCGCTTCTAGCTCTAAGTACTTC. The variable domain in full, with the rest retrieved from reference TRBV7-6 and TRBJ2-7, is GAGVSQSPRYKVTKRGQDVALRCDPISGHVSLYWYRQALGQGPEFLTYFNYEAQQDKSGLPNDRFSAERPEGSISTLTIQRTEQRDSAMYRCASSSSASSSKYFGPGTRLTVT.